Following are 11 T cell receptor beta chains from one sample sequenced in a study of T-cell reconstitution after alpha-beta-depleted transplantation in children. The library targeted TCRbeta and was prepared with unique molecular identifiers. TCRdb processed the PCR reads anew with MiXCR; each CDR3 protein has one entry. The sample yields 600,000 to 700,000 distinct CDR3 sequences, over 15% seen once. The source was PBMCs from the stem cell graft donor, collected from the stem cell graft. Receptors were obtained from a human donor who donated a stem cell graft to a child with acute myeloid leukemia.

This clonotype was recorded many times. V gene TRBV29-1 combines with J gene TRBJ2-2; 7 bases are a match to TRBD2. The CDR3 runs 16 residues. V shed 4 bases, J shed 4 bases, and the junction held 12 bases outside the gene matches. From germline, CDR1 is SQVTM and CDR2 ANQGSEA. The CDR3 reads CSVVAPGLRGTGELFF. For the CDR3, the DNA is TGCAGCGTTGTGGCTCCGGGACTACGAGGCACCGGGGAGCTGTTTTTT.

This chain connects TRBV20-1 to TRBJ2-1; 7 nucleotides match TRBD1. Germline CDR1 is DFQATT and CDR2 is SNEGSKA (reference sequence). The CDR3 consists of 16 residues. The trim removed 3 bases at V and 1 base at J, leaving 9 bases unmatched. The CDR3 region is CSASEETGASYNEQFF. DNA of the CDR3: TGCAGTGCTAGTGAGGAAACAGGGGCTTCCTACAATGAGCAGTTCTTC.

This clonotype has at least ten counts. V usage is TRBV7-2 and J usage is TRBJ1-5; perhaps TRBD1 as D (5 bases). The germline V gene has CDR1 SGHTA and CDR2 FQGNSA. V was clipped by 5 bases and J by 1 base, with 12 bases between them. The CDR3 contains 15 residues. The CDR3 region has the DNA TGTGCCAGCAGCCCCAGGGTGTCGAGCAATCAGCCCCAGCATTTT. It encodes CASSPRVSSNQPQHF.

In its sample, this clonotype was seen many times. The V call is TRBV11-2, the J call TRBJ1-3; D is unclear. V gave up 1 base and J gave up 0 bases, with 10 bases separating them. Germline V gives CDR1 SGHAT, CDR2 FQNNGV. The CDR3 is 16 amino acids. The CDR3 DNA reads TGTGCCAGCAGCTTAGGCGAAGCATTCTCTGGAAACACCATATATTTT. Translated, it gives CASSLGEAFSGNTIYF.

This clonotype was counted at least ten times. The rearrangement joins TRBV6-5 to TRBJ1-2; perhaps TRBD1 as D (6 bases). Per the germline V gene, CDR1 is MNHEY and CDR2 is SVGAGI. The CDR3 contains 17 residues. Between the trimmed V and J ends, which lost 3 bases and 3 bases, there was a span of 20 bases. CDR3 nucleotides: TGTGCCAGCAGTTATTTCTTACAGGGAAGAGGTGACTATGGCTACACCTTC. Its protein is CASSYFLQGRGDYGYTF.

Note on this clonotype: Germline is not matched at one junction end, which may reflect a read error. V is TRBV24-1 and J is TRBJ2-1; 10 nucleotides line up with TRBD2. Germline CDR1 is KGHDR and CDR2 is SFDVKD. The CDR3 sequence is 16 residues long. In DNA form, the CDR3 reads TGTCCCACCAGTGATGATGGGCTAGCGGGGGCCAATGAGCAGTTCTTC. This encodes CPTSDDGLAGANEQFF.

The CDR3 sequence is CSVFREGYDEQYF. The CDR3 nucleotides are TGCAGCGTGTTCAGGGAGGGGTACGACGAGCAGTACTTC. The chain employs TRBV29-1 and TRBJ2-7; TRBD2 matches 7 bases. CDR3 length: 13 amino acids. CDR1 and CDR2 from the germline V gene are SQVTM and ANQGSEA. Germline trimming cut 6 bases from V and 5 bases from J; bases unmatched to any gene: 10.

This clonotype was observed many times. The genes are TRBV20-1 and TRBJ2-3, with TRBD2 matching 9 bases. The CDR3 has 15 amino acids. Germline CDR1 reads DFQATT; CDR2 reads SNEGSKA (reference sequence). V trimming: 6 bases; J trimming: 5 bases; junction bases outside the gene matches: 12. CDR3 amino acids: CSAPGAGGPGDTQYF. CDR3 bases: TGCAGTGCCCCGGGGGCGGGGGGGCCCGGAGATACGCAGTATTTT.

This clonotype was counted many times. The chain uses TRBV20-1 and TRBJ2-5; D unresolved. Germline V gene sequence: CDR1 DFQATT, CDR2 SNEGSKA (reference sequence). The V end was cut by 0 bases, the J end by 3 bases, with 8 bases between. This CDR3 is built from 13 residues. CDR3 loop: CSARDDQEETQYF. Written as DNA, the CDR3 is TGCAGTGCTAGAGATGACCAGGAAGAGACCCAGTACTTC.

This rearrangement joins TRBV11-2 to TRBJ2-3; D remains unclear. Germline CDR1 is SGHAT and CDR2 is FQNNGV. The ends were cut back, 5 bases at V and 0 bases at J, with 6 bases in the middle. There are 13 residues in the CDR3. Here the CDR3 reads CASSHGSTDTQYF. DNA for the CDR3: TGTGCCAGCAGCCATGGTAGCACAGATACGCAGTATTTT.

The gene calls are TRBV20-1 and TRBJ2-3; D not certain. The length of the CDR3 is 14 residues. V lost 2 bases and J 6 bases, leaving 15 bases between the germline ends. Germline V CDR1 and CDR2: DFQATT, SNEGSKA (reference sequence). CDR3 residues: CSARRTLKSDTQYF. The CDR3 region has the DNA TGCAGTGCTAGAAGGACGCTTAAGTCCGATACGCAGTATTTT.